This TCR beta chain was captured in a study of tumor T cells in aggressive B-cell lymphoma. Method: immunoSEQ multiplex PCR; TCRdb's copy keeps in-frame clones and lacks some. The data hold 1,000 or so clones, with 97% observed a single time. The TCR sequence derives from an adult with diffuse large B cell lymphoma. The sequencing input was tumor tissue.

The CDR3 protein is CASSPGQGMNTEAFF. The CDR3 DNA is TGTGCCAGCAGCCCTGGACAGGGGATGAACACTGAAGCTTTCTTT. The rearrangement joins TRBV5-6 to TRBJ1-1; 9 nucleotides match TRBD1. Germline V gene sequence: CDR1 SGHDT, CDR2 YYEEEE. V lost 4 bases, J lost 0 bases, and 4 bases stayed unmatched. This CDR3 is built from 15 residues.